This entry lists 15 T cell receptor beta chains sequenced from one sample in a study of blood T cell repertoires in COVID-19. Here immunoSEQ multiplex PCR was the method, and the copy in TCRdb shows in-frame clones only, minus some. The sample comprises more than 25,000 clones, about nine tenths of which are singletons, and about 8% rests with the top ten. Sequencing input: peripheral blood. Receptor source: a man aged 65-85 years with active or convalescent COVID-19.

J is TRBJ1-3 and V is TRBV18; D unresolved. In germline, CDR1 is KGHSH, CDR2 LQKENI. Trimming took 3 bases from V and 3 from J, leaving 3 bases between them. The CDR3 has 12 residues. The CDR3 spells CASSPSGNTIYF. In nucleotides, the CDR3 is TGTGCCAGCTCACCTAGTGGAAACACCATATATTTT.

The V and J genes are TRBV28 and TRBJ1-3; D remains unclear. The CDR3 contains 12 residues. V dropped 4 bases and J dropped 8 bases, with 9 bases sitting between them. Germline loops: CDR1 MDHEN, CDR2 SYDVKM. The CDR3 nucleotides read TGTGCCAGCAGTTCCGGACTTGACACCATATATTTT. Protein sequence: CASSSGLDTIYF. Together with reference TRBV28 and TRBJ1-3, the CDR3 gives the full variable domain: DVKVTQSSRYLVKRTGEKVFLECVQDMDHENMFWYRQDPGLGLRLIYFSYDVKMKEKGDIPEGYSVSREKKERFSLILESASTNQTSMYLCASSSGLDTIYFGEGSWLTVV.

This clone has just one count. This chain uses TRBV5-1 with TRBJ1-5; D gene unclear. With 4 bases removed from V and 0 bases from J, the gap between germline ends came to 8 bases. Germline CDR1 SGHRS, CDR2 YFSETQ. The CDR3 is 14 amino acids. CDR3 in DNA: TGCGCCAGCAGCCTGGACGGTAGCAATCAGCCCCAGCATTTT. Protein sequence: CASSLDGSNQPQHF.

The chain is built from TRBV5-5 and TRBJ2-7, with TRBD2 matching 15 bases. This CDR3 is built from 15 residues. With 2 bases clipped from V and 6 bases from J, the junction kept 3 bases outside the gene matches. Germline loops: CDR1 SGHKS, CDR2 YYEKEE (reference sequence). The CDR3 is CASSLVGLAGGEQYV. CDR3 sequence (DNA): TGTGCCAGCAGCTTAGTGGGACTAGCGGGAGGCGAGCAGTACGTC.

J is TRBJ1-5 and V is TRBV19; D is perhaps TRBD1 (6 bases). V was pared by 3 bases and J by 0 bases, with 12 bases between. Germline CDR1 reads LNHDA; CDR2 reads SQIVND (reference sequence). The CDR3 loop spans 16 amino acids. The CDR3 reads CASSIPTGYSNQPQHF. Written as DNA, the CDR3 is TGTGCCAGTAGTATCCCGACAGGATATAGCAATCAGCCCCAGCATTTT. Filled out from reference TRBV19 and TRBJ1-5, the complete variable domain reads DGGITQSPKYLFRKEGQNVTLSCEQNLNHDAMYWYRQDPGQGLRLIYYSQIVNDFQKGDIAEGYSVSREKKESFPLTVTSAQKNPTAFYLCASSIPTGYSNQPQHFGDGTRLSIL.

The rearrangement links TRBV5-1 to TRBJ1-4, with D maybe TRBD1 (5 bases). The CDR3 is 14 residues long. Germline CDR1 is SGHRS and CDR2 is YFSETQ. The germline V and J ends were trimmed by 2 bases and 4 bases, with 9 bases remaining between them. The CDR3 coding sequence is TGCGCCAGCAGCTTACAGGCCAATAATGAAAAACTGTTTTTT. Protein sequence: CASSLQANNEKLFF. The variable domain in full, completed from reference TRBV5-1 and TRBJ1-4, reads KAGVTQTPRYLIKTRGQQVTLSCSPISGHRSVSWYQQTPGQGLQFLFEYFSETQRNKGNFPGRFSGRQFSNSRSEMNVSTLELGDSALYLCASSLQANNEKLFFGSGTQLSVL.

The chain is built from TRBV5-6 and TRBJ2-2; TRBD2 is a possible D gene (5 bases). Trimming stripped 0 bases from V and 2 bases from J, with 11 bases between. The CDR3 loop spans 16 amino acids. Germline V lookup: CDR1 SGHDT, CDR2 YYEEEE. The chain's CDR3 is CASSLGVEGNTGELFF. The CDR3 DNA is TGTGCCAGCAGCTTGGGGGTTGAGGGAAACACCGGGGAGCTGTTTTTT.

The chain uses TRBV7-2 and TRBJ1-3; TRBD1 matches at 9 bases. The germline gives CDR1 SGHTA, CDR2 FQGNSA. With 2 bases clipped from V and 3 bases from J, the junction kept 8 bases outside the gene matches. The CDR3 is made up of 17 amino acids. The CDR3 is CASSLLPGTGLGNTIYF. Written as DNA, the CDR3 is TGTGCCAGCAGCTTATTGCCCGGGACAGGGCTTGGAAACACCATATATTTT.

This rearrangement joins TRBV19 to TRBJ1-2; 7 positions match TRBD1. Per germline, CDR1 LNHDA and CDR2 SQIVND (reference sequence). Trimming removed 0 bases from V and 3 bases from J; junction bases left unmatched: 19. This CDR3 comprises 20 residues. CDR3 amino acids: CASSIDQFGGDSTKHYGYTF. CDR3 sequence (DNA): TGTGCCAGTAGTATAGATCAGTTCGGGGGGGACAGCACCAAGCACTATGGCTACACCTTC.

This clone appeared once. The gene calls are TRBV19 and TRBJ1-1; TRBD1 might be the D (5 bases). The CDR3 spans 16 residues. V lost 5 bases and J lost 6, with 22 bases in between. CDR1 LNHDA and CDR2 SQIVND come from the germline V gene (reference sequence). The CDR3 loop reads CASSPRTKPDRSEAFF. The DNA for the CDR3 is TGTGCCAGTAGTCCACGGACAAAACCCGACAGATCTGAAGCTTTCTTT.

J is TRBJ1-1 and V is TRBV18; D not resolved. This CDR3 spans 16 amino acids. V gave up 2 bases and J gave up 1 base, with 14 bases separating them. In germline, CDR1 is KGHSH, CDR2 LQKENI. For the CDR3, the DNA is TGTGCCAGCTCACCAGGGGAGACCTGGGGGAACACTGAAGCTTTCTTT. Its protein product is CASSPGETWGNTEAFF.

The rearrangement links TRBV2 to TRBJ2-2, with D possibly being TRBD2 (6 bases). V was shortened by 6 bases and J by 4 bases, with 15 bases between the two germline ends. The CDR3 spans 15 residues. CDR1 is SNHLY and CDR2 is FYNNEI in the germline V gene. CDR3 DNA sequence: TGTGCCAGCAGCCCCTGGGGAGCGGGCACCGGGGAGCTGTTTTTT. Translated: CASSPWGAGTGELFF.

This clone was seen once. The chain has TRBV18 and TRBJ2-7; 7 nucleotides align to TRBD2. Trimming at V came to 2 bases and at J to 3 bases, leaving 7 bases not matched to a gene. The CDR3 is 15 residues long. Germline V CDR1 and CDR2: KGHSH, LQKENI. The DNA of the CDR3 is TGTGCCAGCTCACCAGCAGGGAGGGAGATCTACGAGCAGTACTTC. This codes for CASSPAGREIYEQYF.

The chain is built from TRBV9 and TRBJ2-2, with D maybe TRBD2 (5 bases). The germline V and J ends were trimmed by 3 bases and 7 bases, with 10 bases remaining between them. Germline V gene sequence: CDR1 SGDLS, CDR2 YYNGEE. The CDR3 contains 13 residues. The CDR3 protein is CASSETGFGELFF. The CDR3 coding sequence is TGTGCCAGCAGCGAGACGGGATTCGGGGAGCTGTTTTTT.

This chain uses TRBV6-5 with TRBJ2-1, with 7 bases matching TRBD1. Germline values: CDR1 MNHEY, CDR2 SVGAGI. This CDR3 is 14 amino acids long. With V trimmed by 6 bases and J by 13 bases, 15 bases remained unmatched. CDR3 sequence: CASSANSGQSEQFF. CDR3 coding DNA: TGTGCCAGCAGCGCGAATTCGGGACAGAGCGAACAGTTCTTC.